The sequence of this TCR beta chain was determined in a study of early T cells in non-severe SARS-CoV-2 infection. This clonotype was observed a handful of times. Attached unique molecular identifiers marked individual cDNA molecules. TCRdb independently ran MiXCR on the 5' RACE reads; one entry per CDR3 protein. The data show under 70,000 distinct CDR3 sequences, approximately 15% seen once. V lost 1 base to trimming and J lost 4 bases, with 5 bases between them. This CDR3 is built from 14 residues. The germline gives CDR1 SGHAT, CDR2 FQNNGV. This receptor was obtained from an adult who was a healthcare worker with PCR-confirmed SARS-CoV-2 infection or an uninfected control (not recorded which). The chain links TRBV11-2 to TRBJ1-6, with D uncertain. The specimen comprised whole blood, sampled at baseline. The CDR3 nucleotides read TGTGCCAGCAGCTTAGGTGCTTATAATTCACCCCTCCACTTT. It yields the protein CASSLGAYNSPLHF.